Below are 32 T cell receptor beta chains sequenced from a single sample in a study of beta chain features in type 1 diabetes (dated by TCRdb to 2016 to 2018). Library generation was performed with the immunoSEQ multiplex PCR assay. All of the isolated RNA was reverse transcribed with the High Capacity cDNA Reverse Transcription Kit, so expressed TCRB transcripts were sequenced. In TCRdb, the immuneACCESS table is reduced to in-frame sequences with V and J assigned. These tables do not hold every clone; where another copy was compared, an unresolved V gene accounts for under half, and the others remain unexplained. In all, the sample holds fewer than 500,000 clones, and about 15% of those were seen once. The ten largest clonotypes hold 0.035% to 0.045% of the sample. The specimen sequenced was naive CD4+ T cells from blood. This sample's cell subset or site label indicates: true naive CD4+ T cells. All receptors come from a man younger than 40 in good health.

The chain uses TRBV7-2 and TRBJ2-3; 7 nucleotides match TRBD2. Germline V gene lookup returns CDR1 SGHTA and CDR2 FQGNSA. Trimming removed 4 bases from V and 0 bases from J; junction bases left unmatched: 10. This CDR3 is 17 amino acids long. CDR3 region: CASSSPPGRGSTDTQYF. The CDR3 nucleotides read TGTGCCAGCAGCTCGCCCCCGGGGCGGGGGAGCACAGATACGCAGTATTTT.

The chain links TRBV29-1 to TRBJ2-4; the match to TRBD1 covers 7 bases. After removal of 1 base from V and 5 bases from J, the junction contained 8 bases not matched to a gene. From germline, CDR1 is SQVTM and CDR2 ANQGSEA. The CDR3 has 15 residues. CDR3 nucleotides: TGCAGCGTTGAAGGCGACAGGGTTTCCCAAAACATTCAGTACTTC. Protein product: CSVEGDRVSQNIQYF.

The table lists this clone with a few counts. The chain has TRBV5-1 and TRBJ2-5; the match to TRBD2 covers 9 bases. The CDR3 covers 14 residues. J gave up 2 bases and V 2 bases, and 1 base lay outside the gene matches. Germline CDR1 SGHRS, CDR2 YFSETQ. The CDR3 DNA follows: TGCGCCAGCAGCTTTCTAGCGGGGCAAGAGACCCAGTACTTC. Its protein is CASSFLAGQETQYF.

This chain links TRBV4-3 with TRBJ1-6; D not certain. The V gene lost 3 bases and the J gene lost 7 bases, with 10 bases spanning the gap. Per the germline V gene, CDR1 is LGHNA and CDR2 is YSLEER. This CDR3 region has 14 residues. The CDR3 is CASSHSQPNSPLHF. The CDR3 nucleotides are TGCGCCAGCAGCCATAGCCAGCCCAATTCACCCCTCCACTTT.

The chain joins TRBV19 to TRBJ1-5, with unresolved D. Germline CDR1 is LNHDA and CDR2 is SQIVND (reference sequence). The CDR3 contains 19 residues. V lost 4 bases and J lost 0, with 22 bases in between. The CDR3 DNA reads as TGTGCCAGTAGTAACCGAGACTCGAAGGACGGAATTAGCAATCAGCCCCAGCATTTT. As protein: CASSNRDSKDGISNQPQHF.

This clone has only a few counts. This specimen includes other DNA sequences encoding the same CDR3. The rearrangement uses TRBV7-9 and TRBJ2-3; TRBD2 agrees at 12 bases. Per the germline V gene, CDR1 is SEHNR and CDR2 is FQNEAQ (reference sequence). This CDR3 spans 14 amino acids. Germline trimming cut 5 bases from V and 6 bases from J; bases unmatched to any gene: 3. The DNA of the CDR3 is TGTGCCAGCAGCCTGACTAGCGGGGGCGATACGCAGTATTTT. Amino acids: CASSLTSGGDTQYF.

This clone was counted only a few times. This sequence joins TRBV30 and TRBJ2-2, with 11 bases matching TRBD2. With V trimmed by 8 bases and J by 7 bases, 9 bases remained unmatched. CDR3 length equals 14 residues. The germline CDR1 and CDR2 sequences are GTSNPN and SVGIG (reference sequence). This CDR3 is CAGVAGGPGGELFF. CDR3 DNA: TGTGCCGGAGTAGCGGGAGGGCCCGGCGGGGAGCTGTTTTTT.

The sample holds a few counts of this clone. The genes are TRBV7-2 and TRBJ2-5, with 12 positions matching TRBD2. From germline, CDR1 is SGHTA and CDR2 FQGNSA. V shed 5 bases, J shed 7 bases, and the junction held 14 bases outside the gene matches. The CDR3 has 17 amino acids. CDR3 DNA: TGTGCCAGCAGCATGACGACTAGCGGGAGCATTAAAGGGACCCAGTACTTC. It yields the protein CASSMTTSGSIKGTQYF.

This clone was found a few times. The CDR3 DNA sequence: TGCGCCAGCAGCCCAGGGACTAGCGGGAGTACAGATACGCAGTATTTT. Its translation is CASSPGTSGSTDTQYF. The gene calls are TRBV4-3 and TRBJ2-3, with TRBD2 matching over 14 bases. The germline V gene encodes CDR1 LGHNA and CDR2 YSLEER. There are 16 residues in the CDR3. Trimming cost V 4 bases and J 3 bases; bases outside gene matches: 3.

This clone was detected only a few times. V gene TRBV4-3 combines with J gene TRBJ1-2; D uncertain. This CDR3 is 14 amino acids long. V lost 0 bases to trimming and J lost 2 bases, with 7 bases between them. CDR1 LGHNA and CDR2 YSLEER come from the germline V gene. CDR3 sequence: CASSQDFGNYGYTF. CDR3 nucleotide sequence: TGCGCCAGCAGCCAAGACTTTGGAAACTATGGCTACACCTTC.

The chain has TRBV5-1 and TRBJ2-1; no reliable D call. There are 13 residues in the CDR3. Deletions cut 1 base from V and 4 bases from J, with 6 bases between. Germline lookup yields CDR1 SGHRS and CDR2 YFSETQ. The CDR3 DNA follows: TGCGCCAGCAGCTTGAGCCTGTACAATGAGCAGTTCTTC. Protein: CASSLSLYNEQFF.

The chain carries TRBV5-6 and TRBJ2-3; D not resolved. This CDR3 is 15 amino acids long. Germline-derived CDR1 and CDR2 are SGHDT and YYEEEE. The V end lost 4 bases, the J end lost 0 bases, and 12 bases lay between the germline ends. The CDR3: CASSPIGTSTDTQYF. The DNA of the CDR3 is TGTGCCAGCAGCCCGATCGGTACTAGCACAGATACGCAGTATTTT. Full variable domain (remainder filled in from reference TRBV5-6 and TRBJ2-3): DAGVTQSPTHLIKTRGQQVTLRCSPKSGHDTVSWYQQALGQGPQFIFQYYEEEERQRGNFPDRFSGHQFPNYSSELNVNALLLGDSALYLCASSPIGTSTDTQYFGPGTRLTVL.

The chain is built from TRBV7-2 and TRBJ1-6, with 9 bases fitting TRBD1. Germline-derived CDR1 and CDR2 are SGHTA and FQGNSA. The CDR3 is 16 amino acids. The ends lost 1 base at V and 8 bases at J; junction bases unmatched: 6. CDR3 sequence: CASSLDRTGVDSPLHF. In DNA form, the CDR3 reads TGTGCCAGCAGCTTAGACAGGACAGGGGTAGATTCACCCCTCCACTTT.

This clone was observed a handful of times. This chain links TRBV29-1 with TRBJ1-1; no clear D gene. V was trimmed by 6 bases and J by 1 base, leaving 15 bases between them. The germline V gene has CDR1 SQVTM and CDR2 ANQGSEA. The CDR3 is 14 amino acids. The CDR3 sequence is CSVARTPRNTEAFF. Here the CDR3 DNA reads TGCAGCGTCGCCCGGACTCCTAGGAACACTGAAGCTTTCTTT.

This clone turned up a few times. V and J are TRBV28 and TRBJ1-2; D call uncertain. The germline V and J ends were trimmed by 11 bases and 1 base, with 20 bases remaining between them. The V gene's germline CDR1 is MDHEN and CDR2 SYDVKM. This CDR3 has 15 residues. CDR3 sequence: CASAETILDNYGYTF. The CDR3 DNA follows: TGTGCCTCCGCAGAAACTATATTAGATAACTATGGCTACACCTTC.

This clone has more than one count but fewer than ten. For the CDR3, the DNA is TGTGCCACCAGCAGAGTAACTACTCCCGAGACCCAGTACTTC. Its translation: CATSRVTTPETQYF. The chain links TRBV15 to TRBJ2-5; D not resolved. The V gene's germline CDR1 is LNHNV and CDR2 YYDKDF (reference sequence). V was cut by 1 base and J by 5 bases, with 11 bases left in between. The CDR3 sequence is 14 residues long.

This clone was seen a handful of times. The chain links TRBV4-3 to TRBJ1-3; D is undetermined. Between the trimmed V and J ends, which lost 1 base and 3 bases, there was a span of 16 bases. This CDR3 spans 17 amino acids. Per the germline V gene, CDR1 is LGHNA and CDR2 is YSLEER. This CDR3 reads CASSQAEAFAVGNTIYF. CDR3 DNA sequence: TGCGCCAGCAGCCAAGCGGAGGCTTTCGCCGTTGGAAACACCATATATTTT.

This clone was seen a handful of times. The V and J genes are TRBV5-4 and TRBJ2-3, with a weak D call TRBD2 (6 bases). This CDR3 contains 16 residues. The germline V gene encodes CDR1 SGHNT and CDR2 YYREEE (reference sequence). Between the trimmed V and J ends, which lost 4 bases and 2 bases, there was a span of 17 bases. CDR3 DNA sequence: TGTGCCAGCAGCCGAGGGGCGGGGATCGCCACAGATACGCAGTATTTT. This translates into CASSRGAGIATDTQYF.

The rearrangement joins TRBV6-6 to TRBJ2-5, with 8 bases matching TRBD2. CDR3 size: 13 residues. Trimming removed 6 bases from V and 5 bases from J; junction bases left unmatched: 5. The germline gives CDR1 MNHNY, CDR2 SVGAGI (reference sequence). CDR3 sequence: CASSQGTSETQYF. Here the CDR3 DNA reads TGTGCCAGCAGCCAGGGGACTAGTGAGACCCAGTACTTC.

Only a few counts were recorded for this clone. The gene calls are TRBV5-1 and TRBJ1-1; D unresolved. CDR3 length equals 11 residues. Germline V gene sequence: CDR1 SGHRS, CDR2 YFSETQ. V was pared by 7 bases and J by 9 bases, with 13 bases between. The CDR3, as DNA: TGCGCCAGCCGGTTAGGAGGGCAAGCTTTCTTT. Encoded protein: CASRLGGQAFF.

V is TRBV5-4 and J is TRBJ2-2; 10 bases align to TRBD1. The V gene end was trimmed by 3 bases and the J gene end by 9 bases; junction bases not matched to a gene: 8. This CDR3 comprises 15 residues. Germline lookup yields CDR1 SGHNT and CDR2 YYREEE (reference sequence). In DNA form, the CDR3 reads TGTGCCAGCAGCTCTGCGGGACAGGGGATCAGGGAGCTGTTTTTT. Its protein product is CASSSAGQGIRELFF.

The chain joins TRBV7-2 to TRBJ2-3; maybe TRBD2 (5 bases). This CDR3 has 13 residues. The V gene's germline CDR1 is SGHTA and CDR2 FQGNSA. V was cut by 3 bases and J by 6 bases, with 10 bases left in between. The chain's CDR3 is CASSFGDVDTQYF. DNA for the CDR3: TGTGCCAGCAGCTTCGGGGATGTGGATACGCAGTATTTT.

The chain links TRBV15 to TRBJ2-7; D tentatively reads TRBD1 or TRBD2 (5 bases each). The CDR3 loop spans 14 amino acids. Trimming cost V 1 base and J 4 bases, with 11 bases left between them. The germline gives CDR1 LNHNV, CDR2 YYDKDF (reference sequence). For the CDR3, the DNA is TGTGCCACCAGCAGAGCTCAGGGACGATACGAGCAGTACTTC. It specifies CATSRAQGRYEQYF.

The chain carries TRBV7-2 and TRBJ2-7; 13 bases fit TRBD2. Trimming removed 6 bases from V and 0 bases from J; junction bases left unmatched: 8. Germline V gene sequence: CDR1 SGHTA, CDR2 FQGNSA. The length of the CDR3 is 17 residues. For the CDR3, the DNA is TGTGCCAGCAGTTCACCGGGACTAGCGGGGAGCTCCTACGAGCAGTACTTC. Translation: CASSSPGLAGSSYEQYF.

The chain couples TRBV7-2 to TRBJ2-7; TRBD2 is a possible D gene (5 bases). Looked up from germline, CDR1 is SGHTA and CDR2 is FQGNSA. The CDR3 runs 14 residues. V dropped 5 bases and J dropped 2 bases, with 13 bases sitting between them. The CDR3 protein is CASSLPTGAYEQYF. DNA of the CDR3: TGTGCCAGCAGCCTCCCAACCGGGGCCTACGAGCAGTACTTC.

There are many counts of this clone. The rearrangement joins TRBV13 to TRBJ2-7; D may correspond to TRBD1 or TRBD2 (5 bases each). CDR1 and CDR2 (germline): PRHDT, FYEKMQ (reference sequence). The CDR3 consists of 12 residues. V lost 2 bases to trimming and J lost 6 bases, with 8 bases between them. The CDR3 nucleotides read TGTGCCAGCAGCTTAACCGGGGCCGAGCAGTACTTC. Protein: CASSLTGAEQYF.

V gene TRBV11-2 combines with J gene TRBJ1-2, with D perhaps TRBD1 (5 bases). Germline V lookup: CDR1 SGHAT, CDR2 FQNNGV. The length of the CDR3 is 15 residues. V was clipped by 5 bases and J by 3 bases, with 16 bases between them. The CDR3 DNA follows: TGTGCCAGCAGCATCGGCCAGGGACCCCACTATGGCTACACCTTC. Translating it yields CASSIGQGPHYGYTF. Supplemented by reference TRBV11-2 and TRBJ1-2, the full variable domain reads EAGVAQSPRYKIIEKRQSVAFWCNPISGHATLYWYQQILGQGPKLLIQFQNNGVVDDSQLPKDRFSAERLKGVDSTLKIQPAKLEDSAVYLCASSIGQGPHYGYTFGSGTRLTVV.

This chain uses TRBV27 with TRBJ2-7, with 9 bases fitting TRBD2. Germline-derived CDR1 and CDR2 are MNHEY and SMNVEV (reference sequence). With 5 bases clipped from V and 0 bases from J, the junction kept 11 bases outside the gene matches. The CDR3 totals 17 residues. The DNA of the CDR3 is TGTGCCAGCAGTCCCTTCCTGGGTAGCGGGAGCTCCTACGAGCAGTACTTC. This gives the protein CASSPFLGSGSSYEQYF.

The chain recombines TRBV6-1 with TRBJ2-7; tentative D call: TRBD2 (6 bases). CDR1 MNHNS and CDR2 SASEGT come from the germline V gene. The V end was cut by 5 bases, the J end by 5 bases, with 10 bases between. This CDR3 region has 12 residues. The CDR3 reads CASSRRLDEQYF. The CDR3 DNA reads as TGTGCCAGCAGTCGAAGACTAGACGAGCAGTACTTC.

The chain has TRBV13 and TRBJ1-1; 7 bases line up with TRBD1. The CDR3 runs to 15 residues. Germline CDR1 is PRHDT and CDR2 is FYEKMQ (reference sequence). Unmatched junction bases numbered 5, after V lost 4 bases and J lost 0 bases. CDR3 DNA sequence: TGTGCCAGCAGCTCCGACAGGGCCGTGAACACTGAAGCTTTCTTT. Translating gives CASSSDRAVNTEAFF.

This clone was found once. The chain employs TRBV5-6 and TRBJ2-7; the D call may be TRBD1 or TRBD2 (5 bases each). V lost 4 bases and J lost 6, with 20 bases in between. The V gene's germline CDR1 is SGHDT and CDR2 YYEEEE. The length of the CDR3 is 15 residues. The CDR3 region is CASSTPSGTKGEQYV. CDR3 sequence (DNA): TGTGCCAGCAGCACCCCTTCCGGGACCAAAGGCGAGCAGTACGTC.

The CDR3 spells CASSESQGPLSYEQYV. For the CDR3, the DNA is TGTGCCAGCAGTGAATCTCAGGGGCCCCTCTCCTACGAGCAGTACGTC. This chain connects TRBV2 to TRBJ2-7; D might be TRBD1 (6 bases). Trimming shortened V by 2 bases and J by 0 bases, and 14 bases separated the two germline ends. This CDR3 is 16 amino acids long. The germline CDR1 and CDR2 sequences are SNHLY and FYNNEI.